This TCR beta chain appears in the sequencing data of a study of CD8 T cells in Susac syndrome. RNA in amounts of roughly 0.45 to 1 ug was reverse transcribed with random hexamers. The TCR beta CDR3 was amplified by immunoSEQ multiplex PCR across 54 Vbeta, 13 Jbeta. One entry per CDR3 protein results from TCRdb running MiXCR on the immunoSEQ multiplex PCR reads. The sample holds almost 450,000 distinct CDR3 sequences, approximately 85% seen once. Germline V gene sequence: CDR1 LGHDT, CDR2 YNNKEL (reference sequence). The CDR3 totals 14 residues. The V and J ends lost 8 bases and 2 bases, in that order; junction bases with no gene match: 6. TCR beta was sequenced from blood CD8+ and CD4+ T cells. The multiple sclerosis controls were treatment-naive patients, and their relapsing-remitting disease was stable or active. TEMRA cells were enriched by FACS, while CD8+ and CD4+ T cells were obtained through a negative isolation that was performed magnetically.

The specimen sequenced was CD8+ T cells from PBMCs. The chain has TRBV3-1 and TRBJ1-3; 7 bases map to TRBD1. The origin of this receptor is a human donor with multiple sclerosis. The chain's CDR3 is CASWQGGTGNTIYF. CDR3 sequence (DNA): TGTGCCAGCTGGCAAGGGGGCACTGGAAACACCATATATTTT. Looking up the rest from reference TRBV3-1 and TRBJ1-3 gives the full variable domain: DTAVSQTPKYLVTQMGNDKSIKCEQNLGHDTMYWYKQDSKKFLKIMFSYNNKELIINETVPNRFSPKSPDKAHLNLHINSLELGDSAVYFCASWQGGTGNTIYFGEGSWLTVV.